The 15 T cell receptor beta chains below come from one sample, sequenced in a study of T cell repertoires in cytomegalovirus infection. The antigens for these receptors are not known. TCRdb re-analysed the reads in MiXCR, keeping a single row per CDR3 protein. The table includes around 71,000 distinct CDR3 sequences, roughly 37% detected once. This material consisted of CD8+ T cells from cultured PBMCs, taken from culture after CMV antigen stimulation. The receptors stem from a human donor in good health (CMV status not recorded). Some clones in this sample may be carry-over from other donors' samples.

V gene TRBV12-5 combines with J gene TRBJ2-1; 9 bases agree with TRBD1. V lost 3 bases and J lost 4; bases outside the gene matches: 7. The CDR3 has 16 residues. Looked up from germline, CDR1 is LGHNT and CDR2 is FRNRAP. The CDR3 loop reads CASGFTTGGWYNEQFF. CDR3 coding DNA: TGTGCTAGTGGTTTTACCACAGGGGGCTGGTACAATGAGCAGTTCTTC.

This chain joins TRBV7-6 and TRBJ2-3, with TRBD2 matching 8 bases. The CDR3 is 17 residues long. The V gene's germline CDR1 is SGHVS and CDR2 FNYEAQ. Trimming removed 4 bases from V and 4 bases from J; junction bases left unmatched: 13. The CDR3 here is CASSSDPSRGAPDTQYF. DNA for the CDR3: TGTGCCAGCAGCTCCGACCCTTCGCGGGGGGCCCCAGATACGCAGTATTTT.

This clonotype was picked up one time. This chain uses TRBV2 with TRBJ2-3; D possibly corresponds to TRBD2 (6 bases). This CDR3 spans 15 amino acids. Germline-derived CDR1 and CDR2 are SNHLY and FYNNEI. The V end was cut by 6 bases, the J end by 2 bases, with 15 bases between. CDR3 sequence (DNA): TGTGCCAGCAGCCAACTAGCTTTCTCCACAGATACGCAGTATTTT. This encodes CASSQLAFSTDTQYF.

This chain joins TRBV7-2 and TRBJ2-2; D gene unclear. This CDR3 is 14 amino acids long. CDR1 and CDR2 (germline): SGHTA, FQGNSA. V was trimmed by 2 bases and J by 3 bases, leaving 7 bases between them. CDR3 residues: CASSLSMDTGELFF. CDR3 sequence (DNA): TGTGCCAGCAGCTTAAGTATGGACACCGGGGAGCTGTTTTTT.

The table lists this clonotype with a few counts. In DNA form, the CDR3 reads TGTGCCAGCAGCTCCGGCGGGAAGTTGAACACTGAAGCTTTCTTT. It translates to CASSSGGKLNTEAFF. This chain connects TRBV5-4 to TRBJ1-1; no definite D call. Trimming left V 3 bases short and J 0 bases short, with 12 bases between. The germline CDR1 and CDR2 sequences are SGHNT and YYREEE (reference sequence). The CDR3 has 15 residues.

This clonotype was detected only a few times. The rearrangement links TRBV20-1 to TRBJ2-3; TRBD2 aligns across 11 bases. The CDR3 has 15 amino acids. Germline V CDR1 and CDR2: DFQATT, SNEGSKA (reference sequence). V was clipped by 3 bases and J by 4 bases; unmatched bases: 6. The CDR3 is CSASPGLAVPDTQYF. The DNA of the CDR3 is TGCAGTGCTAGCCCGGGACTAGCGGTTCCAGATACGCAGTATTTT.

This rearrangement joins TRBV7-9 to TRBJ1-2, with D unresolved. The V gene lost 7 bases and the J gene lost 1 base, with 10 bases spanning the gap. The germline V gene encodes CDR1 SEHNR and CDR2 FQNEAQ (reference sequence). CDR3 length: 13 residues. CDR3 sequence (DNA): TGTGCCAGCACCAGTTTCGATAACTATGGCTACACCTTC. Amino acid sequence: CASTSFDNYGYTF.

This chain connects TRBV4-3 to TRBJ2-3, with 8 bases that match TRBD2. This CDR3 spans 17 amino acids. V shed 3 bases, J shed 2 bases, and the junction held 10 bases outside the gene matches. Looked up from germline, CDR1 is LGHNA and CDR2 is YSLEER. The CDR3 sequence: CASSQKGIAGPTDTQYF. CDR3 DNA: TGCGCCAGCAGCCAGAAAGGGATAGCGGGGCCCACAGATACGCAGTATTTT.

The DNA for the CDR3 is TGCGCCAGCAGCCTGCGGACAGGGGCCTACAATGAGCAGTTCTTC. Its protein product is CASSLRTGAYNEQFF. The chain uses TRBV4-1 and TRBJ2-1; 9 nucleotides line up with TRBD1. Germline assignment: CDR1 MGHRA and CDR2 YSYEKL. With 4 bases clipped from V and 2 bases from J, the junction kept 3 bases outside the gene matches. The CDR3 covers 15 residues.

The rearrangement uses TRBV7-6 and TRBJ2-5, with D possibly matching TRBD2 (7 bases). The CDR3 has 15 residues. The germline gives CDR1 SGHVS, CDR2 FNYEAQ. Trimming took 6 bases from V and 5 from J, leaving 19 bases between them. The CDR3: CASSTGGPRAETQYF. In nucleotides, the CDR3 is TGTGCCAGCAGTACCGGGGGGCCCCGGGCGGAGACCCAGTACTTC.

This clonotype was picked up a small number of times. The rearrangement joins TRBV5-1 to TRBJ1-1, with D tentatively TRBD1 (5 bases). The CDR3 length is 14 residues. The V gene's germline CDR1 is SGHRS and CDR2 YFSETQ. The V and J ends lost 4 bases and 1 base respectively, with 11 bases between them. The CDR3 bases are TGCGCCAGCAGCATAGGACAAACGAACACTGAAGCTTTCTTT. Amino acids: CASSIGQTNTEAFF.

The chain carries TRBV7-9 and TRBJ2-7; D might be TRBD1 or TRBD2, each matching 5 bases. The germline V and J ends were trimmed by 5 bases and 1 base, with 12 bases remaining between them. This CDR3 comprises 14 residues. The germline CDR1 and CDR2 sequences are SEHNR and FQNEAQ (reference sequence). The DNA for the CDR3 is TGTGCCAGCAGCGAAGAGGGGCGTTCCTACGAGCAGTACTTC. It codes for CASSEEGRSYEQYF.

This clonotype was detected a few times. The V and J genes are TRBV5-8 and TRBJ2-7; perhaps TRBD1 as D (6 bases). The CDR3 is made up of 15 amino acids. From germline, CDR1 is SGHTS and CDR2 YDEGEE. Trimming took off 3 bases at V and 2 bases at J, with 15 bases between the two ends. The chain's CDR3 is CASSSPPQGTYEQYF. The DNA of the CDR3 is TGTGCCAGCAGCTCTCCACCCCAGGGGACCTACGAGCAGTACTTC.

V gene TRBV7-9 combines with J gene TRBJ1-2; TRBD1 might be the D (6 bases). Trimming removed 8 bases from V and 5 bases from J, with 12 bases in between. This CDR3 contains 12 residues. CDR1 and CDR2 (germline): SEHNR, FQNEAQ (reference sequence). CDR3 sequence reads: CASRGPGYGYTF. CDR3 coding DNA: TGTGCCAGCCGGGGGCCAGGGTATGGCTACACCTTC. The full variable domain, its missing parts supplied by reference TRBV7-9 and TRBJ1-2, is DTGVSQNPRHKITKRGQNVTFRCDPISEHNRLYWYRQTLGQGPEFLTYFQNEAQLEKSRLLSDRFSAERPKGSFSTLEIQRTEQGDSAMYLCASRGPGYGYTFGSGTRLTVV.

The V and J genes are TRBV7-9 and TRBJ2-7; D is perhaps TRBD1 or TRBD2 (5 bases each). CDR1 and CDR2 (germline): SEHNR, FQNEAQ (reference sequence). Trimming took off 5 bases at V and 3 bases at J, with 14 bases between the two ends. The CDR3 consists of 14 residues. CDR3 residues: CASSPRDGGYEQYF. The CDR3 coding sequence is TGTGCCAGCAGCCCCCGGGACGGAGGCTACGAGCAGTACTTC.